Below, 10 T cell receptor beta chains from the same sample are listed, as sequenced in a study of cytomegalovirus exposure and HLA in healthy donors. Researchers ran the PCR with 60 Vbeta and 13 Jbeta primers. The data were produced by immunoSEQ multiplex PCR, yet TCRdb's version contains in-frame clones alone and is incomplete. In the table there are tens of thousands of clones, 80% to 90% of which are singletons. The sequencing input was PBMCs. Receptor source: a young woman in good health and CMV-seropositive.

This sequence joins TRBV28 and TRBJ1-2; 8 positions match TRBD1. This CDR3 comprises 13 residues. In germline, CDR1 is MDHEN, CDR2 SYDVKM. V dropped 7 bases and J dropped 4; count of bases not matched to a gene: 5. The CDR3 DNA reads TGTGCCAGCAACCAGGGGGCAATCTATGGCTACACCTTC. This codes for CASNQGAIYGYTF.

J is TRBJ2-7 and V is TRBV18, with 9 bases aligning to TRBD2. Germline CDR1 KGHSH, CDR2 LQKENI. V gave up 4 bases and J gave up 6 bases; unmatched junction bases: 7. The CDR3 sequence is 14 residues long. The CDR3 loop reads CASSLGTSSSEQYF. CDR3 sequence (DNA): TGTGCCAGCTCACTCGGGACTAGCAGTTCCGAGCAGTACTTC.

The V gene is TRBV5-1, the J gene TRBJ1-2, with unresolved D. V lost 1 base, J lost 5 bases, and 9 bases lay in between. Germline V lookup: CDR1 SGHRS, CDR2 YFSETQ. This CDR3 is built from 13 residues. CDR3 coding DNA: TGCGCCAGCAGCTTGACAACAGTTTATGGCTACACCTTC. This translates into CASSLTTVYGYTF.

This chain's CDR3 is CASSLDRGPGNTIYF. The CDR3 bases are TGTGCCAGCAGCTTAGACAGGGGGCCGGGAAACACCATATATTTT. The chain joins TRBV11-2 to TRBJ1-3; TRBD1 matches 8 bases. The V segment lost 0 bases and the J segment 4 bases; nucleotides outside the gene matches: 2. This CDR3 has 15 residues. Germline values: CDR1 SGHAT, CDR2 FQNNGV.

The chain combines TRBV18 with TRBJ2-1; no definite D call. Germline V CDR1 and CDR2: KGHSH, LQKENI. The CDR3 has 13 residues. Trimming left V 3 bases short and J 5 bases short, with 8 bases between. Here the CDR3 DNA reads TGTGCCAGCTCACCGTCATGGCACAATGAGCAGTTCTTC. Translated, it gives CASSPSWHNEQFF.

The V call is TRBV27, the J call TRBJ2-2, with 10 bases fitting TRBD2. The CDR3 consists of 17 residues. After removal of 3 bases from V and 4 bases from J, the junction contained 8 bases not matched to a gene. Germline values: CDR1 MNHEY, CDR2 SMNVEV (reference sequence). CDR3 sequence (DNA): TGTGCCAGCAGTTTTTCTAGCGGGAGAGCGGGCACCGGGGAGCTGTTTTTT. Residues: CASSFSSGRAGTGELFF.

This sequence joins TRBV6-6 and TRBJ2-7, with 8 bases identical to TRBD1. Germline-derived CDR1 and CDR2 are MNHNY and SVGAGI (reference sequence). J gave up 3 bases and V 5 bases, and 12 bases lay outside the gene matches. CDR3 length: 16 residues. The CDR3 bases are TGTGCCAGCAGTCCCAGTGCCGGGACAGGCTTCTACGAGCAGTACTTC. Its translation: CASSPSAGTGFYEQYF.

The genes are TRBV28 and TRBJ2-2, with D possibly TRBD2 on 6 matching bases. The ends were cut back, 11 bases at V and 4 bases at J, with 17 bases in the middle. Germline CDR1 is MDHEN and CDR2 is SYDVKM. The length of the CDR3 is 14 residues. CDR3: CASFTGTRTGELFF. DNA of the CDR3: TGTGCCTCTTTCACTGGGACTCGCACCGGGGAGCTGTTTTTT.

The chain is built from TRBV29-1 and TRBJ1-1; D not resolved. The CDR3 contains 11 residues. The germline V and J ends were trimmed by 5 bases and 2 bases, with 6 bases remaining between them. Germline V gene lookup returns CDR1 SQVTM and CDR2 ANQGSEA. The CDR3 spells CSVNSNTEAFF. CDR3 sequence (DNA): TGCAGCGTTAACAGCAACACTGAAGCTTTCTTT.

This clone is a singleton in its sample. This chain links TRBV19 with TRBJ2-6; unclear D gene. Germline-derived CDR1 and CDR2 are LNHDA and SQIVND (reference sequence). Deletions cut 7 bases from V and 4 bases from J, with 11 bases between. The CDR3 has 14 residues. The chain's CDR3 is CASNYSPGANVLTF. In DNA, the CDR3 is TGTGCCAGTAACTATTCCCCAGGGGCCAACGTCCTGACTTTC.